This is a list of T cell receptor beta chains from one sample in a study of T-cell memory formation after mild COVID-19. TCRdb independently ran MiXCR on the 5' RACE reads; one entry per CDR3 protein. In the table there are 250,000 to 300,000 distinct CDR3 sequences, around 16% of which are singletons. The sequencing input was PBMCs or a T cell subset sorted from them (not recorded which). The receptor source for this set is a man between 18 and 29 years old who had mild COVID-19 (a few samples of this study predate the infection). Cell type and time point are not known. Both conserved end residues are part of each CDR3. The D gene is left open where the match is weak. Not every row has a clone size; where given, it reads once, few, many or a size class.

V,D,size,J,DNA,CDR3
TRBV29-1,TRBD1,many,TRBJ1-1,TGCAGCGCTTACGGACAGGAGAACACTGAAGCTTTCTTT,CSAYGQENTEAFF
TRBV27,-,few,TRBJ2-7,TGTGCCAGCAGTTGGGCAGGGCCCACCTACGAGCAGTACTTC,CASSWAGPTYEQYF
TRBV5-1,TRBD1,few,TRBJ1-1,TGCGCCAGCAGCCACCGGACAGGTGTGAACACTGAAGCTTTCTTT,CASSHRTGVNTEAFF
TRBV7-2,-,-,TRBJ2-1,TGTGCCAGCAGCTTTCGGGACTACAATGAGCAGTTCTTC,CASSFRDYNEQFF
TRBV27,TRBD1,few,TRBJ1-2,TGTGCCAGCAGTTCCTACAGGGGAGGCTATGGCTACACCTTC,CASSSYRGGYGYTF
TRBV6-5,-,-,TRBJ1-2,TGTGCCAGCGGAGGGACCGCTAACTATGGCTACACCTTC,CASGGTANYGYTF
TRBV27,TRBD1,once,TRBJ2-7,TGTGCCAGCAGTCGCATAGACGGGACAGGTACCTACGAGCAGTACTTC,CASSRIDGTGTYEQYF
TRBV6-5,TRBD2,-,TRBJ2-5,TGTGCCAGCAGTTCCGGGACTAGCGGGGGGGCAGAGACCCAGTACTTC,CASSSGTSGGAETQYF
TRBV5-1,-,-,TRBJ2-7,TGCGCCAGCAGCGCAGGACTCAGCTCCTACGAGCAGTACTTC,CASSAGLSSYEQYF
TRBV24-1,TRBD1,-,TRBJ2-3,TGTGCCACTAAGACAGGGGGCGGAGATACGCAGTATTTT,CATKTGGGDTQYF
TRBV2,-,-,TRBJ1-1,TGTGCCAGCAGTCGGGACTTAACTGAAGCTTTCTTT,CASSRDLTEAFF
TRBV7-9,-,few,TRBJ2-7,TGTGCCAGCAGCCCGACTTCGAACGAGCAGTACTTC,CASSPTSNEQYF
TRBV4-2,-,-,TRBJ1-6,TGTGCCAGCAGCCAGTATAACATGAGGAGCTCCTATAATTCACCCCTCCACTTT,CASSQYNMRSSYNSPLHF
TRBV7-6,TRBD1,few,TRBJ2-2,TGTGCCAGCAGCTTAGCGTTCCCGGGACAGGGCTGGGGGACCGGGGAGCTGTTTTTT,CASSLAFPGQGWGTGELFF
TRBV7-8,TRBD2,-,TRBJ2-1,TGTGCCAGCAGCTTAGTCGGACTAGCGGCCAATGAGCAGTTCTTC,CASSLVGLAANEQFF
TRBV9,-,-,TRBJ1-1,TGTGCCAGCAGCGATCCAGGGCCTGAAGCTTTCTTT,CASSDPGPEAFF
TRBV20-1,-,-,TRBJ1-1,TGCAGTGCTAGGGCTCAGGCCAGGGTGACTGAAGCTTTCTTT,CSARAQARVTEAFF
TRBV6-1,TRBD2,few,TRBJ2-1,TGTGCCAGCATGTGGACTAGCGGGGTGGGAAATGAGCAGTTCTTC,CASMWTSGVGNEQFF
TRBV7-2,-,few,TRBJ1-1,TGTGCCAGCAGCTTATTGAGGACTGAAGCTTTCTTT,CASSLLRTEAFF
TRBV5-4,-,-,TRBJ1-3,TGTGCCAGCAGCTTGGCACGGAACTCTGGAAACACCATATATTTT,CASSLARNSGNTIYF
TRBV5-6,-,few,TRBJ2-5,TGTGCCAGCAGCTTGGCCGGGTCGCGAGAGACCCAGTACTTC,CASSLAGSRETQYF
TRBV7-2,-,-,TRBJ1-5,TGTGCCAGCAGCTTGATGGTCAGTAGCAATCAGCCCCAGCATTTT,CASSLMVSSNQPQHF
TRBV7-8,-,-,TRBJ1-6,TGTGCCAGCAGCGGGAAAGGGAGCACCTATAATTCACCCCTCCACTTT,CASSGKGSTYNSPLHF
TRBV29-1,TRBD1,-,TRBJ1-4,TGCAGCGTCCAACCAGACAGGGGTGAAAAACTGTTTTTT,CSVQPDRGEKLFF
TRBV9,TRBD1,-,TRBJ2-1,TGTGCCAGCAGCGTAGATTCAGGGGGCCTATACAATGAGCAGTTCTTC,CASSVDSGGLYNEQFF
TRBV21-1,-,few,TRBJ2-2,-,CASSKVASGNTGELFF
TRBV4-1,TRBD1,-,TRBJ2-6,TGCGCCAGCAGCCAAGGACAGGGACACTCTGGGGCCAACGTCCTGACTTTC,CASSQGQGHSGANVLTF
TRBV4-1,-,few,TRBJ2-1,TGCGCCAGCAGCCAAGATCCCCCCCAGGGAGTCGCCTACAATGAGCAGTTCTTC,CASSQDPPQGVAYNEQFF
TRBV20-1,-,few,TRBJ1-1,TGCAGTGCTAGAGGGGGCAGGGAGGAAGCTTTCTTT,CSARGGREEAFF